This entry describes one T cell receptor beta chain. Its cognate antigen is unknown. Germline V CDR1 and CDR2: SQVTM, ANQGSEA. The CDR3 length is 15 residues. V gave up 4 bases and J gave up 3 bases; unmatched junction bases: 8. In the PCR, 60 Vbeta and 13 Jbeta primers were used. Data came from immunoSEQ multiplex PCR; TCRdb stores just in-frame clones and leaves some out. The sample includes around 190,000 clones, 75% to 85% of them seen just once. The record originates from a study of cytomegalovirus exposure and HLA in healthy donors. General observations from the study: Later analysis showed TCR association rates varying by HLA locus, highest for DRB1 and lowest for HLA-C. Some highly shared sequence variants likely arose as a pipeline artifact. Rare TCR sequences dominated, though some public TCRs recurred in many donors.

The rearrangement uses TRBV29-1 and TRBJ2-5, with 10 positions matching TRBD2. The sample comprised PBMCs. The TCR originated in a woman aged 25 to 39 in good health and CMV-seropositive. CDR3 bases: TGCAGCGTTGGCCCGTCCGGACTAGCGGAAGAGACCCAGTACTTC. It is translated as CSVGPSGLAEETQYF. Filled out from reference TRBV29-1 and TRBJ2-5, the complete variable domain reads SAVISQKPSRDICQRGTSLTIQCQVDSQVTMMFWYRQQPGQSLTLIATANQGSEATYESGFVIDKFPISRPNLTFSTLTVSNMSPEDSSIYLCSVGPSGLAEETQYFGPGTRLLVL.